The sequence of this T cell receptor beta chain was determined in a study of blood T cell repertoires in COVID-19. Background on the study: There were acute and convalescent COVID-19 samples, and they came from the United States, Italy and Spain. Sample material is recorded as cDNA or gDNA derived from T cells, B-cell-depleted T cells, or PBMCs.

How the authors handled the data: Amplification from reference gene primers served as the basis for estimated nucleated cell counts. This table comes from immunoSEQ multiplex PCR, and its TCRdb copy is limited to in-frame clones, with some not included. Clone size and the V and J calls come from that table; the DNA yielded D and trimming. The data show 300,000 to 450,000 clones, around 87% seen once. CDR3 size: 11 residues. Germline CDR1 and CDR2: DFQATT and SNEGSKA (reference sequence). Details on this clone: A junction boundary mismatches the germline segment, possibly from a read error.

One Seattle source followed patients from active infection through their disease course. Material for sequencing was peripheral blood. The chain employs TRBV20-1 and TRBJ2-7; TRBD1 aligns across 7 bases. The clonotype originates from a woman in her twenties or thirties with COVID-19, enrolled during active disease. The CDR3 spells CSARPRDSPNF. The CDR3 bases are TGCAGTGCTAGACCTCGGGACAGCCCGAACTTC.